This entry lists 13 T cell receptor beta chains sequenced from one sample in a study of cytomegalovirus exposure and HLA in healthy donors. The study ran its PCR with 60 Vbeta and 13 Jbeta primers. TCRdb's table, derived via immunoSEQ multiplex PCR, lists solely in-frame clones and lacks some. The repertoire has under 200,000 clones, 75% to 90% of them found once; the top ten carry around 0.31%. Sequenced: PBMCs. The receptors originated from a woman aged 25 to 39 in good health and CMV-seronegative.

V is TRBV7-9 and J is TRBJ2-3, with 7 bases aligning to TRBD1. The CDR3 is 15 amino acids. V was pared by 2 bases and J by 1 base, with 3 bases of the junction left unmatched. Germline V gene sequence: CDR1 SEHNR, CDR2 FQNEAQ (reference sequence). CDR3 sequence (DNA): TGTGCCAGCAGCTTATGGCAGGGGGGCACAGATACGCAGTATTTT. It specifies CASSLWQGGTDTQYF. The full variable domain, completed using reference TRBV7-9 and TRBJ2-3, is DTGVSQNPRHKITKRGQNVTFRCDPISEHNRLYWYRQTLGQGPEFLTYFQNEAQLEKSRLLSDRFSAERPKGSFSTLEIQRTEQGDSAMYLCASSLWQGGTDTQYFGPGTRLTVL.

The chain recombines TRBV29-1 with TRBJ2-3; 8 nucleotides line up with TRBD2. Per germline, CDR1 SQVTM and CDR2 ANQGSEA. Germline trimming cut 1 base from V and 6 bases from J; bases unmatched to any gene: 12. The CDR3 totals 16 residues. The CDR3 loop reads CSVEGLTSGFSDTQYF. The CDR3 region has the DNA TGCAGCGTTGAAGGGTTAACTAGCGGTTTCAGCGATACGCAGTATTTT.

The V gene is TRBV29-1, the J gene TRBJ2-1, with D hard to call. Trimming took off 5 bases at V and 3 bases at J, with 5 bases between the two ends. The CDR3 consists of 11 residues. CDR1 and CDR2 (germline): SQVTM, ANQGSEA. The CDR3 loop reads CSVSIYNEQFF. The CDR3 DNA reads TGCAGCGTTTCTATCTACAATGAGCAGTTCTTC.

A few counts support this clone. V is TRBV6-1 and J is TRBJ2-1; 14 bases map to TRBD2. The length of the CDR3 is 15 residues. V lost 6 bases to trimming and J lost 8 bases; unmatched junction nucleotides: 6. Germline assignment: CDR1 MNHNS and CDR2 SASEGT. CDR3 in DNA: TGTGCCAGCAGGCCGGGACTAGCGGGAGTTGATGAGCAGTTCTTC. Amino acid sequence: CASRPGLAGVDEQFF.

The chain recombines TRBV5-1 with TRBJ2-2, with TRBD1 matching 10 bases. The V and J ends lost 0 bases and 0 bases, in that order; junction bases with no gene match: 2. The germline V gene encodes CDR1 SGHRS and CDR2 YFSETQ. CDR3 length: 17 amino acids. CDR3 coding DNA: TGCGCCAGCAGCTTGGGGGGACAGGGGACGAACACCGGGGAGCTGTTTTTT. Its translation: CASSLGGQGTNTGELFF. Combining the CDR3 with reference TRBV5-1 and TRBJ2-2 gives the whole variable domain KAGVTQTPRYLIKTRGQQVTLSCSPISGHRSVSWYQQTPGQGLQFLFEYFSETQRNKGNFPGRFSGRQFSNSRSEMNVSTLELGDSALYLCASSLGGQGTNTGELFFGEGSRLTVL.

V usage is TRBV2 and J usage is TRBJ2-2; 10 bases map to TRBD2. The junction had 2 bases not matched to a gene; V was cut back by 6 bases and J by 1 base. CDR1 is SNHLY, CDR2 FYNNEI, per germline. This CDR3 is 15 amino acids long. For the CDR3, the DNA is TGTGCCAGCAGAGCTAGCGGGAGGAACACCGGGGAGCTGTTTTTT. Translated: CASRASGRNTGELFF.

The CDR3 spells CASSRTTDTQYF. The CDR3 DNA reads TGTGCCAGCAGTCGTACAACAGATACGCAGTATTTT. The rearrangement links TRBV28 to TRBJ2-3; the D is unclear. V was pared by 5 bases and J by 3 bases, with 6 bases between. Per the germline V gene, CDR1 is MDHEN and CDR2 is SYDVKM. This CDR3 region has 12 residues.

The CDR3 DNA reads as TGTGCCAGCAGTCGACCGGGACTTGACAATGAGCAGTTCTTC. As protein: CASSRPGLDNEQFF. V usage is TRBV28 and J usage is TRBJ2-1, with a weak D call TRBD2 (6 bases). The CDR3 spans 14 residues. The V and J ends lost 5 bases and 5 bases respectively, with 13 bases between them. Germline loops: CDR1 MDHEN, CDR2 SYDVKM.

Regarding this clone: Its ends do not fully match the called genes, so a read error is possible. This chain uses TRBV10-3 with TRBJ2-3, with 11 bases lining up with TRBD2. The CDR3 is 19 amino acids. The V gene's germline CDR1 is ENHRY and CDR2 SYGVKD. CDR3: CAISESILAGGEVTDTRYF. The CDR3 DNA reads as TGTGCCATCAGTGAGTCGATCCTAGCGGGAGGAGAAGTAACAGATACGCGGTATTTT.

This clone was seen a single time. The chain has TRBV6-5 and TRBJ2-3, with D possibly matching TRBD2 (6 bases). CDR1 MNHEY and CDR2 SVGAGI come from the germline V gene. The CDR3 is made up of 13 amino acids. With 8 bases removed from V and 0 bases from J, the gap between germline ends came to 9 bases. CDR3 in amino acids: CASLGRSTDTQYF. Here the CDR3 DNA reads TGTGCCAGCTTGGGGAGGAGCACAGATACGCAGTATTTT.

Of note for this clone: The sample holds other DNA sequences that translate to the same CDR3. V usage is TRBV5-1 and J usage is TRBJ1-1; D is uncertain. The ends were cut back, 3 bases at V and 1 base at J, with 7 bases in the middle. The CDR3 is 13 residues long. The V gene's germline CDR1 is SGHRS and CDR2 YFSETQ. This CDR3 is CASSSQANTEAFF. The CDR3 DNA sequence: TGCGCCAGCAGCTCGCAGGCGAACACTGAAGCTTTCTTT.

This chain links TRBV5-4 with TRBJ2-7, with TRBD1 as a possible D gene (6 bases). The germline gives CDR1 SGHNT, CDR2 YYREEE (reference sequence). The V end lost 0 bases, the J end lost 1 base, and 11 bases lay between the germline ends. The CDR3 has 15 amino acids. The CDR3 DNA reads as TGTGCCAGCAGCTTGGGACAGGAAGGGTCCTACGAGCAGTACTTC. It yields the protein CASSLGQEGSYEQYF.

The V call is TRBV6-1, the J call TRBJ2-5; possibly TRBD2 for D (5 bases). The ends were cut back, 7 bases at V and 3 bases at J, with 15 bases in the middle. CDR1 is MNHNS, CDR2 SASEGT, per germline. The CDR3 totals 14 residues. Written as DNA, the CDR3 is TGTGCCAGCACCCCCGGCAGGACTGAAGAGACCCAGTACTTC. Its translation is CASTPGRTEETQYF.